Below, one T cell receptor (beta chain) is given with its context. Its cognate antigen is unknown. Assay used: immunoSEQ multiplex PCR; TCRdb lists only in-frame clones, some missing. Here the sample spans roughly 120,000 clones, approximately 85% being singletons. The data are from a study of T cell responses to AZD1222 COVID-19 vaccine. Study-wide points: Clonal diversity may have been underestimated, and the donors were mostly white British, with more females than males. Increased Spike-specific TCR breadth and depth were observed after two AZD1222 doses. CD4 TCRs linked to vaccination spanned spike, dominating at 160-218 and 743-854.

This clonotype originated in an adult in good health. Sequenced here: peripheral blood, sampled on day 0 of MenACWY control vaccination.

CDR3 residues: CASSQRLTGLSTDTQYF. DNA for the CDR3: TGTGCCAGCAGCCAACGGCTCACGGGACTTAGCACAGATACGCAGTATTTT. The chain employs TRBV4-2 and TRBJ2-3, with TRBD2 as a possible D gene (6 bases). Germline CDR1 and CDR2: LGHNA and YNFKEQ. The CDR3 totals 17 residues. V lost 2 bases to trimming and J lost 0 bases, with 15 bases between them.